This section outlines one TCR beta chain sequence together with its context. Its antigen remains unidentified. This specimen belongs to a study of glioma-infiltrating T cells. General study results and limits: Non-neoplastic patients had below-expected tissue-blood divergence, while all gliomas exceeded expectation. CDR3 overlap between tissue and blood was very small.

Deletions cut 5 bases from V and 1 base from J, with 11 bases between. The CDR3 contains 13 residues. CDR1 is DFQATT and CDR2 is SNEGSKA in the germline V gene (reference sequence). Amplification of TCR alpha and beta CDR3 regions from RNA used iRepertoire nested multiplex PCR. Tissue mRNA or PBMC total RNA, roughly 95-400 ng, went into one-step reverse transcription and amplification. TCRdb used MiXCR to reprocess the multiplex PCR reads, holding one entry per CDR3 protein. The sample contains about 180,000 distinct CDR3 sequences, around 40% of which appear only once. The receptor was derived from a human donor with low-grade glioma or glioblastoma, undergoing nonglioma brain surgery, or in good health (not recorded which). Sequenced: glioma tissue, nonneoplastic brain tissue, or PBMCs (not recorded which). The chain employs TRBV20-1 and TRBJ2-5, with D possibly matching TRBD1 (6 bases). As DNA, the CDR3 is TGCAGTGCTGCCGGACAGACCCAAGAGACCCAGTACTTC. Its protein product is CSAAGQTQETQYF.